This TCR beta chain came from a study of T cell repertoires in cytomegalovirus infection. Remarks on this clonotype: The antigen remains undetermined.

TCRdb re-derived calls from the reads in MiXCR, one entry per CDR3 protein. The table includes about a million distinct CDR3 sequences, about a third detected once. J was trimmed by 5 bases and V by 4 bases; bases with no gene match: 6. The CDR3 length is 14 residues. The germline V gene has CDR1 SQVTM and CDR2 ANQGSEA. The sequence derives from a human donor in good health (CMV status not recorded). Some clones in this sample may be carry-over from other donors' samples. The chain links TRBV29-1 to TRBJ2-1; 9 bases align to TRBD2. The sequencing used cultured CD8+ T cells from PBMCs, collected from culture after CMV antigen stimulation. The CDR3 DNA follows: TGCAGCGTTGTAGCGGGGGAGAATAACAATGAGCAGTTCTTC. This encodes CSVVAGENNNEQFF.